A selection of T cell receptor beta chains follows, all from one sample in a study of PD-L1 blockade in urothelial cancer. Using immunoSEQ multiplex PCR, the repertoire was profiled, and TCRdb retains in-frame clones only, with some absent. The profile shows approximately 47,000 clones, approximately 78% of them singletons. Sequencing used PBMCs, obtained around atezolizumab (anti-PD-L1) treatment. The source is a middle-aged man with urothelial cancer. Each CDR3 is given with its conserved first and last residue. Each record gives: V gene, clone size, J gene, D gene, CDR3 protein, CDR3 DNA. A D gene is named only where the DNA matches it firmly. Only some rows state a clone size, as once, few, many or a class for expanded clones.

TRBV6-5	.	TRBJ1-1	TRBD1	CASSLSPGGNTEAFF	TGTGCCAGCAGTTTATCCCCAGGGGGGAACACTGAAGCTTTCTTT
TRBV7-9	.	TRBJ1-5	TRBD1	CASSLAGTGGNQPQHF	TGTGCCAGCAGCTTAGCCGGGACAGGGGGCAATCAGCCCCAGCATTTT
TRBV19	.	TRBJ1-2	.	CASALGHLKDNYGYTF	TGTGCCAGTGCACTGGGACATCTAAAGGATAACTATGGCTACACCTTC
TRBV27	.	TRBJ2-6	.	CASSLRSVYSGANVLTF	TGTGCCAGCAGTTTACGGTCGGTATACTCTGGGGCCAACGTCCTGACTTTC
TRBV10-3	.	TRBJ1-1	.	CAISDRTANTEAFF	TGTGCCATCAGTGATCGGACAGCGAACACTGAAGCTTTCTTT
TRBV5-1	once	TRBJ2-3	.	CASSGGAHNTDTQYF	TGCGCCAGCAGTGGGGGGGCCCATAACACAGATACGCAGTATTTT
TRBV19	.	TRBJ1-4	TRBD1	CASTRTGENEKLFF	TGTGCCAGTACCAGGACAGGGGAGAATGAAAAACTGTTTTTT
TRBV4-1	once	TRBJ2-7	TRBD1	CASSQALGQSYEQYF	TGCGCCAGCAGCCAAGCCTTGGGACAGTCCTACGAGCAGTACTTC
TRBV28	.	TRBJ2-2	TRBD1	CASSLLLGQGSGELFF	TGTGCCAGCAGTTTGCTCCTGGGACAGGGCTCCGGGGAGCTGTTTTTT
TRBV28	.	TRBJ1-2	TRBD1	CASSLAGGGYTF	TGTGCCAGCAGTTTGGCAGGGGGCGGCTACACCTTC
TRBV2	.	TRBJ2-4	.	CASSDRNIQYF	TGTGCCAGCAGCGACAGGAACATTCAGTACTTC
TRBV6-5	.	TRBJ1-2	TRBD1	CASSYGRGAGYTF	TGTGCCAGCAGTTATGGCAGGGGGGCTGGCTACACCTTC
TRBV15	.	TRBJ1-2	.	CATSRDRGRVEGYTF	TGTGCCACCAGCAGAGATCGAGGGCGAGTGGAGGGCTACACCTTC
TRBV4-1	.	TRBJ2-1	.	CASSQQQGWNEQFF	TGCGCCAGCAGCCAACAACAGGGATGGAATGAGCAGTTCTTC
TRBV15	.	TRBJ2-1	TRBD1	CATSRGTGSSYNEQFF	TGTGCCACCAGCAGGGGGACAGGGAGCTCCTACAATGAGCAGTTCTTC
TRBV6-1	once	TRBJ2-5	TRBD2	CASSEGPSGVQETQYF	TGTGCCAGCAGTGAAGGCCCTAGCGGGGTCCAAGAGACCCAGTACTTC
TRBV6-1	.	TRBJ1-1	TRBD1	CASSENTGVAFF	TGTGCCAGCAGCGAAAATACAGGGGTGGCTTTCTTT
TRBV20-1	.	TRBJ2-1	.	CSARGDNEQFF	TGCAGTGCTCGGGGAGACAATGAGCAGTTCTTC
TRBV11-2	.	TRBJ1-1	.	CASSIRRGAVNTEAFF	TGTGCCAGCAGCATCCGGCGGGGGGCGGTGAACACTGAAGCTTTCTTT
TRBV2	.	TRBJ2-1	.	CASGWSSYNEQFF	TGTGCCAGCGGCTGGAGCTCCTACAATGAGCAGTTCTTC
TRBV2	.	TRBJ2-1	TRBD2	CASSVPGLAGRNEQFF	TGTGCCAGCAGTGTACCGGGACTAGCGGGACGGAATGAGCAGTTCTTC